The rows below give T cell receptor beta chains drawn from one sample of a study of regulatory T cells in long-lasting Graves disease. One entry per CDR3 protein, called by TCRdb with MiXCR from the multiplex PCR reads. The repertoire holds 320,000 or so distinct CDR3 sequences, with roughly 18% as singletons. The sequenced sample was peripheral blood mononuclear cells (PBMCs), obtained at new diagnosis, from a patient treated with antithyroid drugs. Receptors were obtained from a female donor with Graves disease. The CDR3 runs from the conserved cysteine through the conserved F or W. The order of the fields is D gene, J gene, V gene, clone size, CDR3 DNA, CDR3 protein. D genes are given only for firm matches. Only part of the rows carry a size: once, few, many, or a class if the clone is expanded.

. | TRBJ2-7 | TRBV11-2 | many | TGTGCCAGCAGCTTAACAACCACAGGAGACGAGCAGTACTTC | CASSLTTTGDEQYF
. | TRBJ2-2 | TRBV5-1 | many | TGCGCCAGCAGCTTGAAGTGGGTTGGAGAGCTGTTTTTT | CASSLKWVGELFF
. | TRBJ2-1 | TRBV7-9 | few | TGTGCCAGCAGCTTGTACCAGGGGTTCTCCTACAATGAGCAGTTCTTC | CASSLYQGFSYNEQFF
. | TRBJ1-2 | TRBV27 | . | TGTGCCAGCAGTTACCTGGACGGACCGGGCTACACCTTC | CASSYLDGPGYTF
. | TRBJ1-2 | TRBV27 | once | TGTGCCAGCAGTTGGACTCGCACCCATGGCTACACCTTC | CASSWTRTHGYTF
TRBD1 | TRBJ1-4 | TRBV11-3 | many | TGTGCCAGCAGCGCGGGACAGGGGATAGTCACTAATGAAAAACTGTTTTTT | CASSAGQGIVTNEKLFF
. | TRBJ1-6 | TRBV9 | many | TGTGCCAGCAGCGTTACTGGAAATAATTCACCCCTCCACTTT | CASSVTGNNSPLHF
. | TRBJ2-1 | TRBV2 | many | TGTGCCAGCAGTGAAGCGGAGTTGTGGACAGACGCCTTCTACAATGAGCAGTTCTTC | CASSEAELWTDAFYNEQFF
. | TRBJ2-1 | TRBV9 | many | TGTGCCAGCAGTGGAAAGGGTGGTGAGCAGTTCTTC | CASSGKGGEQFF
TRBD1 | TRBJ1-2 | TRBV19 | . | TGTACCAGTAGTCCAAGGGGGACAGAGATATTTTATGGCTACACCTTC | CTSSPRGTEIFYGYTF
TRBD1 | TRBJ1-5 | TRBV6-1 | many | TGTGCCAGCAACTTAGGACAGGGAGGAAATCAGCCCCAGCATTTT | CASNLGQGGNQPQHF
TRBD2 | TRBJ2-7 | TRBV11-2 | few | TGTGCCAGCAGCTTAGTAACAGCGGGAGTGGAAGAGCAGTACTTC | CASSLVTAGVEEQYF
. | TRBJ2-5 | TRBV20-1 | many | TGCAGTGCTGGCAGCGGAAGAGAAGAGACCCAGTACTTC | CSAGSGREETQYF
. | TRBJ2-2 | TRBV12-3/TRBV12-4 | once | TGTGCCAGCGGGTGGGCCGTCGGCGGACCGGAAACCGGGGAGCTGTTTTTT | CASGWAVGGPETGELFF
TRBD2 | TRBJ2-3 | TRBV20-1 | many | TGCAGTGCTAGTCCTTGGGGGGGGGGGAGCACAGATACGCAGTATTTT | CSASPWGGGSTDTQYF
. | TRBJ2-1 | TRBV30 | many | TGTGCCTGGGGGAGCGGAATAAATCACAATGAGCAGTTCTTC | CAWGSGINHNEQFF
. | TRBJ2-5 | TRBV10-3 | many | TGTGCCATCAGTGAGCGTTTGACAGCAAACCAAGAGACCCAGTACTTC | CAISERLTANQETQYF
TRBD2 | TRBJ2-3 | TRBV5-6 | few | TGTGCCAGCCGACCCGGACTAGCGGCCCACACAGATACGCAGTATTTT | CASRPGLAAHTDTQYF
. | TRBJ1-3 | TRBV27 | many | TGTGCCAGCACCGAGGGAGCTGGAAACACCATATATTTT | CASTEGAGNTIYF
. | TRBJ2-7 | TRBV27 | many | TGTGCCAGCAGTTTATGGGGTCGCGAGCAGTACTTC | CASSLWGREQYF
. | TRBJ2-1 | TRBV9 | . | TGTGCCAGCAGCGAGGGGGCTCGGCAGGGGGGAAGGGAGCAGTTCTTC | CASSEGARQGGREQFF
. | TRBJ1-4 | TRBV28 | . | TGTGCCAGCAGTTTCGGCCAAGGAAAAGCTAATGAAAAACTGTTTTTT | CASSFGQGKANEKLFF
TRBD1 | TRBJ1-2 | TRBV2 | many | TGTGCCAGCAGTCTCGACAGGGGCAGCTATGGCTACACCTTC | CASSLDRGSYGYTF
. | TRBJ1-2 | TRBV2 | many | TGTGCCAGCAGTTCTCAGGGGTATGGCTACACCTTC | CASSSQGYGYTF
TRBD2 | TRBJ2-1 | TRBV12-3/TRBV12-4 | many | TGTGCCAGCAGTTTATTAGGCCTAGCGGGCAAAAGGGATGAGCAGTTCTTC | CASSLLGLAGKRDEQFF
. | TRBJ2-7 | TRBV27 | few | TGTGCCAGCAAAGGGGGTAGCGGGCAACTAGCCTACGAGCAGTACTTC | CASKGGSGQLAYEQYF
TRBD2 | TRBJ2-3 | TRBV2 | few | TGTGCCAGCAGTTCCCTAGCGGGAGGGCCACATACGCAGTATTTT | CASSSLAGGPHTQYF
. | TRBJ2-5 | TRBV11-2 | many | TGTGCCAGCAGCTTCTCCCACAGGGAACAAGAGACCCAGTACTTC | CASSFSHREQETQYF
TRBD1 | TRBJ2-6 | TRBV6-2/TRBV6-3 | . | TGTGCCAGGGGTTTAGGGACAGCATTCTCTGGGGCCAACGTCCTGACTTTC | CARGLGTAFSGANVLTF
. | TRBJ1-2 | TRBV27 | many | TGTGCCAGCAGTTTACGGGGGATAGGAGGCTACACCTTC | CASSLRGIGGYTF
. | TRBJ1-2 | TRBV15 | . | TGTGCCACCAGCAGAGGAGGGACGGACTATGGCTACACCTTC | CATSRGGTDYGYTF
. | TRBJ1-5 | TRBV5-1 | many | TGCGCCAGCAGCTTCTCCGGGGATAGCAATCAGCCCCAGCATTTT | CASSFSGDSNQPQHF
TRBD1 | TRBJ2-5 | TRBV5-5 | . | TGTGCCAGCAGCCCCTCGACAGGGACAGAGACCCAGTACTTC | CASSPSTGTETQYF
TRBD1 | TRBJ1-6 | TRBV28 | many | TGTGCCAGCAGTTTTGGGTCGGCAGGGGGTTCAGTTTCACCCCTCCACTTT | CASSFGSAGGSVSPLHF
. | TRBJ2-1 | TRBV6-2/TRBV6-3 | many | TGTGCCACCAGGGGCGTCGACAATGAGCAGTTCTTC | CATRGVDNEQFF
. | TRBJ2-3 | TRBV6-5 | many | TGTGCCAGCAGTTACGTAGCGGATAACACAGATACGCAGTATTTT | CASSYVADNTDTQYF
TRBD2 | TRBJ2-3 | TRBV27 | many | TGTGCCAGCAGTGGAGGGGCTAGCGGGATTTCAGATACGCAGTATTTT | CASSGGASGISDTQYF
. | TRBJ2-7 | TRBV9 | few | TGTGCCAGCAGCGACCCTAGCCGGGAGTCGGTCGAGCAGTACTTC | CASSDPSRESVEQYF
TRBD2 | TRBJ2-3 | TRBV7-2 | . | TGTGCCAGCAGCCCCCAAAGCGGGAGGGCAGATACGCAGTATTTT | CASSPQSGRADTQYF
TRBD2 | TRBJ2-7 | TRBV28 | many | TGTGCCAGCAGCCCCGGGTCTTCGGGCGGGGGGCACGAGCAGTACTTC | CASSPGSSGGGHEQYF
. | TRBJ1-3 | TRBV11-2 | . | TGTGCCAGCAGCTTAGTCCAGGACTCTGGAAACACCATATATTTT | CASSLVQDSGNTIYF
TRBD1 | TRBJ1-6 | TRBV28 | few | TGTGCCAGCAGTCCCACTCTCCCGACAGGGGGCCATAATTCACCCCTCCACTTT | CASSPTLPTGGHNSPLHF
TRBD1 | TRBJ1-5 | TRBV12-3/TRBV12-4 | . | TGTGCCAGCAGTTCACAGGGGACAGGCAATCAGCCCCCCCATTTT | CASSSQGTGNQPPHF
. | TRBJ2-4 | TRBV20-1 | . | TGCAGTGCTAGAGACGCGGAGGCTAGAGCCAAAAACATTCAGTACTTC | CSARDAEARAKNIQYF
. | TRBJ1-5 | TRBV6-1 | few | TGTGCCAGCAGCGGCAAGGGGAATAGCAATCAGCCCCAGCATTTT | CASSGKGNSNQPQHF
. | TRBJ1-1 | TRBV15 | many | TGTGCCACCAGCAGCGGGGAGAACACTGAAGCTTTCTTT | CATSSGENTEAFF
TRBD2 | TRBJ2-3 | TRBV29-1 | few | TGCAGCGTTTGGGGGGGGGAGCGGGAGTATGGAGATACGCAGTATTTT | CSVWGGEREYGDTQYF
TRBD2 | TRBJ2-3 | TRBV10-3 | many | TGTGCCATCAGTGAGTCGGGGACTAGCGGGGCCTTGAATACGCAGTATTTT | CAISESGTSGALNTQYF
. | TRBJ2-2 | TRBV19 | . | TGTGCCAGTAGCCAGCTCCCGAGGGGCTACACCGGGGAGCTGTTTTTT | CASSQLPRGYTGELFF
. | TRBJ2-2 | TRBV2 | many | TGTGCCAGTGGACCATACACCGGGGAGCTGTTTTTT | CASGPYTGELFF
. | TRBJ2-7 | TRBV19 | few | TGTGCCAGTACCCCCTCTGGGGGCTACGAGCAGTACTTC | CASTPSGGYEQYF
TRBD1 | TRBJ2-7 | TRBV18 | few | TGTGCCAGCTCAACAACAGGGGGCGCGCCCTACGAGCAGTACTTC | CASSTTGGAPYEQYF
. | TRBJ1-6 | TRBV28 | many | TGTGCCAGCAGTTTAATTTTGGGATCCCTCCACTTT | CASSLILGSLHF